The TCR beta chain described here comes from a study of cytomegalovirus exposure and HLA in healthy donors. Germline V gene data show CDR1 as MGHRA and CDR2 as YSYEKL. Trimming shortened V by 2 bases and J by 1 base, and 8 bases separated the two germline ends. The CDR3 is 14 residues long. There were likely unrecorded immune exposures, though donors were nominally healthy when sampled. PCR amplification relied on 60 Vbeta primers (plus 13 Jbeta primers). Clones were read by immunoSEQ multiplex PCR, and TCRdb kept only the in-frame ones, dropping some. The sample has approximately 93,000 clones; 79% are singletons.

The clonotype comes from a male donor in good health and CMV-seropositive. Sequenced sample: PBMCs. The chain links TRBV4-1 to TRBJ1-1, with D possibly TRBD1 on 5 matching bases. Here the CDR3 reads CASSQWGGNTEAFF. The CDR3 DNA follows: TGCGCCAGCAGCCAATGGGGGGGGAACACTGAAGCTTTCTTT.